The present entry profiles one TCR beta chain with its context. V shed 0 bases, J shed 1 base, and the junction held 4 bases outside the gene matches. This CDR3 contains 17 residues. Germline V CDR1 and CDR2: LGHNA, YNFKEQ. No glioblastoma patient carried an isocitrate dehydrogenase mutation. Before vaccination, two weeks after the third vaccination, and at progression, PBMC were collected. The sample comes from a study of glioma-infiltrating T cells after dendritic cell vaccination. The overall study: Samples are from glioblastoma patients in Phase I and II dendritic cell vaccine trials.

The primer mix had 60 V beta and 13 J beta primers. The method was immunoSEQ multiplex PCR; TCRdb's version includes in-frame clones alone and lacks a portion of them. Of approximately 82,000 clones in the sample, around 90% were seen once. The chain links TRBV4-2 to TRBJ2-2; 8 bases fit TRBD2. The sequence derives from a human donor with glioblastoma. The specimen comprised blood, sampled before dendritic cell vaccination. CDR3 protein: CASSQDVAGGNTGELFF. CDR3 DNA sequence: TGTGCCAGCAGCCAAGATGTTGCGGGGGGGAACACCGGGGAGCTGTTTTTT.